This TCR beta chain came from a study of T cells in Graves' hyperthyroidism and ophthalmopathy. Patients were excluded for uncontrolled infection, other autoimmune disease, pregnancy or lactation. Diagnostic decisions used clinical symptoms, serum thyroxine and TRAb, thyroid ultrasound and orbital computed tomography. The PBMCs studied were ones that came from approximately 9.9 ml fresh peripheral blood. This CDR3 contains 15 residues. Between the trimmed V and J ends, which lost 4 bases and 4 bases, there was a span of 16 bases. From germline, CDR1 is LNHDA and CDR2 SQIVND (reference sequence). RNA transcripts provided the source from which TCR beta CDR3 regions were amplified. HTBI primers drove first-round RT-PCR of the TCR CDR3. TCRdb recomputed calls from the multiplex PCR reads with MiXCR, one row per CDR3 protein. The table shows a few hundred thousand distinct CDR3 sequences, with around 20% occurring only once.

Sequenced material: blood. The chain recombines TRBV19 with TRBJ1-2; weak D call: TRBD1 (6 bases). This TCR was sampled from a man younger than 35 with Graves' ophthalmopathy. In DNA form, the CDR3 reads TGTGCCAGTAGTACTCTAGACAGGACTGGCTATGGCTACACCTTC. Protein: CASSTLDRTGYGYTF.